This TCR beta chain was captured in a study of Graves' ophthalmopathy and Graves' hyperthyroidism. A duration under 3 months, NOSPECS ≥4, CAS ≥3 and moderate-to-severe activity characterized the donors with ophthalmopathy. CDR1 and CDR2 (germline): LGHDT, YNNKEL (reference sequence). The V and J ends lost 4 bases and 4 bases respectively, with 19 bases between them. The CDR3 consists of 16 residues. RNA transcripts were the template, and TCR beta CDR3 regions were amplified from them. HTBI-primed first-round RT-PCR preceded second-round multiplex PCR. TCRdb used MiXCR to reprocess the multiplex PCR reads, holding one entry per CDR3 protein. The repertoire has roughly 500,000 distinct CDR3 sequences, approximately 15% of them found once; the top ten carry 8% to 10%. Turning to this clonotype: Its antigen remains unidentified.

General observations from the study: It was with approximately 70% sensitivity and around 72% specificity that the model predicted ophthalmopathy progression.

The chain links TRBV3-1 to TRBJ1-1, with D unresolved. The sample comprised blood. The receptor was isolated from a woman in her 30s with Graves' ophthalmopathy. CDR3: CASSLRVNLAGTEAFF. The DNA for the CDR3 is TGTGCCAGCAGCCTGAGAGTGAACCTCGCGGGCACTGAAGCTTTCTTT.